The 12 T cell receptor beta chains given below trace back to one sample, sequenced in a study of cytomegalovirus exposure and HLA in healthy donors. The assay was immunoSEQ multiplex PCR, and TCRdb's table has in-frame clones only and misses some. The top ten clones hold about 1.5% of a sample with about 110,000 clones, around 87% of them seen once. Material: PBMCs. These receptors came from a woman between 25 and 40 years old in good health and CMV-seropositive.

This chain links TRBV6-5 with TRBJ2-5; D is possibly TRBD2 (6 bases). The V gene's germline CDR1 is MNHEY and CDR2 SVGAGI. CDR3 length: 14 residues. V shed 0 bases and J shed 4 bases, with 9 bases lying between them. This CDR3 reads CASSYSGGGETQYF. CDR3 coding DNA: TGTGCCAGCAGTTACTCCGGGGGTGGAGAGACCCAGTACTTC.

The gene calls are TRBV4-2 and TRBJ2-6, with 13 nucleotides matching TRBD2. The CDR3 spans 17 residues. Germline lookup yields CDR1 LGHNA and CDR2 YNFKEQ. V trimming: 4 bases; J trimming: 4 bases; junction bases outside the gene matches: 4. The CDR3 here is CASSPTSGGSGANVLTF. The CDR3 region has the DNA TGTGCCAGCAGCCCGACTAGCGGGGGGTCCGGGGCCAACGTCCTGACTTTC.

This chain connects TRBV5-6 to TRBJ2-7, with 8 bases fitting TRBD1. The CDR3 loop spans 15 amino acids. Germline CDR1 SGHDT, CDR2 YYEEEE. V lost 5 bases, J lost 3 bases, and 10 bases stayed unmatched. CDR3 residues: CASSPDRGSLYEQYF. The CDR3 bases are TGTGCCAGCAGTCCTGACAGGGGATCCCTCTACGAGCAGTACTTC.

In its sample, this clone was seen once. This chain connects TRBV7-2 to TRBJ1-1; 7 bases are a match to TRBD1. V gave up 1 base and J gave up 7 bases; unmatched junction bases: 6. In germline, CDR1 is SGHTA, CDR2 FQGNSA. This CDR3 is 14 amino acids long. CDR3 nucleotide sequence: TGTGCCAGCAGCTTAGTGGGACAGAGCTTTGAAGCTTTCTTT. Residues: CASSLVGQSFEAFF.

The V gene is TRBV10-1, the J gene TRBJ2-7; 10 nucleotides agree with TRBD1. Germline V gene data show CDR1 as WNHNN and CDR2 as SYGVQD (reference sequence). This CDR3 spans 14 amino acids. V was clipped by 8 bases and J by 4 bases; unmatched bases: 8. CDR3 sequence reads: CASRRDRGPYEQYF. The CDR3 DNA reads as TGCGCCAGCCGTCGAGACAGGGGGCCGTACGAGCAGTACTTC.

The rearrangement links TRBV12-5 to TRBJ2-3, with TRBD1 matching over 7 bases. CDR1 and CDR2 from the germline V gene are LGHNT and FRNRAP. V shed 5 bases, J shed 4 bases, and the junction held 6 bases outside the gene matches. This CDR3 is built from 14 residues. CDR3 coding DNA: TGTGCTAGTGGTCCGGGGACAGTTTCAGATACGCAGTATTTT. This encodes CASGPGTVSDTQYF.

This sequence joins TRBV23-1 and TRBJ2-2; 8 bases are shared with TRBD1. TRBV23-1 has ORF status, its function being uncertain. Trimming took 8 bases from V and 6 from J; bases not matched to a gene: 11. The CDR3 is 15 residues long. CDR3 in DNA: TGCGCCAGCGCCTCAGGGGACAGGTGTGCCGGGGAGCTGTTTTTT. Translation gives CASASGDRCAGELFF.

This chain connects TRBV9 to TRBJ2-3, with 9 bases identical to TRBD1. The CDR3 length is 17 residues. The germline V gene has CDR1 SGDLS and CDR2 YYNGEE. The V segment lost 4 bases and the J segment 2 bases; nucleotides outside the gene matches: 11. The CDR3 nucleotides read TGTGCCAGCAGCCACCCGAGACAGGGGGGCTTCACAGATACGCAGTATTTT. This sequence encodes CASSHPRQGGFTDTQYF.

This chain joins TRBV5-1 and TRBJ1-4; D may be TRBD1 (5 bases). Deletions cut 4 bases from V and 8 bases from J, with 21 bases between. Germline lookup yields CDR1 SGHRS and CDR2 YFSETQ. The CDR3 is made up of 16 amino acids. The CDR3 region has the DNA TGCGCCAGCAGCCCTTCGGAGTCCGGGGGGGAGGAAAAACTGTTTTTT. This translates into CASSPSESGGEEKLFF. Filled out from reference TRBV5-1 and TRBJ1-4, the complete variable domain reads KAGVTQTPRYLIKTRGQQVTLSCSPISGHRSVSWYQQTPGQGLQFLFEYFSETQRNKGNFPGRFSGRQFSNSRSEMNVSTLELGDSALYLCASSPSESGGEEKLFFGSGTQLSVL.

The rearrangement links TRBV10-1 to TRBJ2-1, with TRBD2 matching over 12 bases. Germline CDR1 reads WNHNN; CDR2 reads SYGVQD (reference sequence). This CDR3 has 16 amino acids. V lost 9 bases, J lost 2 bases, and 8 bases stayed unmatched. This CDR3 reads CARSTSGSLTYNEQFF. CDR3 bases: TGCGCCAGGTCGACTAGCGGGAGCCTTACCTACAATGAGCAGTTCTTC.

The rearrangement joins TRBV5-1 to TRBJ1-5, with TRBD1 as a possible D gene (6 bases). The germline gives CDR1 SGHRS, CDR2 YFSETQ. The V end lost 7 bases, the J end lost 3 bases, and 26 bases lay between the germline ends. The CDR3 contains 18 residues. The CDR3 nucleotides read TGCGCCAGCGGATTAAGCATCGGGGGGCATAAACTCAATCAGCCCCAGCATTTT. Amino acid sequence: CASGLSIGGHKLNQPQHF. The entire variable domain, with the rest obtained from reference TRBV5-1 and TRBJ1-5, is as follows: KAGVTQTPRYLIKTRGQQVTLSCSPISGHRSVSWYQQTPGQGLQFLFEYFSETQRNKGNFPGRFSGRQFSNSRSEMNVSTLELGDSALYLCASGLSIGGHKLNQPQHFGDGTRLSIL.

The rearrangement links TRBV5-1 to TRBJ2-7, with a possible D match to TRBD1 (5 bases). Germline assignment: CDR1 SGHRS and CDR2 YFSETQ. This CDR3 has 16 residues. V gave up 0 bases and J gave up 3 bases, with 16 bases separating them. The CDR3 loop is CASSLGTGTWVYEQYF. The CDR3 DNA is TGCGCCAGCAGCTTGGGAACAGGAACTTGGGTCTACGAGCAGTACTTC.